This T cell receptor (beta chain) came from a study of blood T cells in healthy people across ages. The junction had 10 bases not matched to a gene; V was cut back by 5 bases and J by 2 bases. The CDR3 has 18 amino acids. CDR1 is SGHNT, CDR2 YENEEA, per germline. Note on this clonotype: Its antigen is currently unknown.

Together with a sample-barcoded 5' primer, a J-beta primer mix was included in a second PCR lasting 7 to 11 cycles. Tagging of each cDNA molecule was performed by a template-switch adaptor with 12 random nucleotides. Via MiXCR, TCRdb re-called the 5' RACE reads, giving one row per CDR3 protein. Of 700,000 to 1,000,000 distinct CDR3 sequences in the sample, around 45% were seen once. Regarding the study as a whole: PBMCs were not sorted, which prevented a conclusive comparison of naive versus antigen-experienced cells.

The V call is TRBV11-3, the J call TRBJ2-6, with TRBD1 identical over 9 bases. The TCR was taken from a man in his 60s in good health. Sequencing was done on a sample of blood. The CDR3 region has the DNA TGTGCCAGCAGCCCTCGCAAGGGGGACAGGGCTGGGGCCAACGTCCTGACTTTC. Translated, it gives CASSPRKGDRAGANVLTF.